The T cell receptor (beta chain) described here comes from a study of a mutant IDH1 vaccine in newly diagnosed glioma. As for the study in general: Patients, over weeks 1, 3, 5, 7, 11, 15, 19 and 23, received a total of eight vaccinations.

The V segment lost 0 bases and the J segment 5 bases; nucleotides outside the gene matches: 6. The CDR3 loop spans 15 amino acids. The germline V gene encodes CDR1 SGHRS and CDR2 YFSETQ. Regarding time point: week 23, last vaccination. With topical imiquimod, each dose of the vaccine consisted of 300 ug of mutant IDH1 20-mer peptide. Only in-frame clones appear in the TCRdb table, and some are missing; sequencing was by immunoSEQ multiplex PCR. The repertoire consists of tens of thousands of clones, with 80% occurring once and the leading ten covering 6.2%. With regard to this clone: Its target is not known.

The sequence derives from a man aged 40-50 years with glioma. This chain uses TRBV5-1 with TRBJ2-5; the match to TRBD2 covers 8 bases. The sample here was PBMCs, taken from a glioma patient whose treatment included an IDH1 peptide vaccine. This chain's CDR3 is CASSLVGLVGETQYF. The DNA of the CDR3 is TGCGCCAGCAGCTTGGTGGGACTAGTAGGTGAGACCCAGTACTTC.